This TCR beta chain emerged from a study of blood T cells in healthy people across ages. General study findings and limits: In long-lived donors, naive CD4+ cell counts and diversity exceeded those of aged donors.

V was shortened by 1 base and J by 3 bases, with 11 bases between the two germline ends. Germline values: CDR1 LGHNA, CDR2 YSLEER. CDR3 length equals 15 residues. The table lists this clonotype with many counts. Its antigen is unidentified. Then a second PCR, running about 6 to 11 cycles, was carried out with a sample-barcoded 5' primer and a J-beta primer mix. TCRdb fed the 5' RACE reads into MiXCR, producing one record per CDR3 protein. The sample yields 1.5 million to 1.9 million distinct CDR3 sequences, about 42% seen once. The chain is built from TRBV4-3 and TRBJ2-3; maybe TRBD1 (6 bases). The origin of this receptor is a woman aged 18-30 years in good health. The material sequenced was blood. The CDR3 DNA sequence: TGCGCCAGCAGCCAAGGACTGGGGGCAACAGATACGCAGTATTTT. Protein product: CASSQGLGATDTQYF.